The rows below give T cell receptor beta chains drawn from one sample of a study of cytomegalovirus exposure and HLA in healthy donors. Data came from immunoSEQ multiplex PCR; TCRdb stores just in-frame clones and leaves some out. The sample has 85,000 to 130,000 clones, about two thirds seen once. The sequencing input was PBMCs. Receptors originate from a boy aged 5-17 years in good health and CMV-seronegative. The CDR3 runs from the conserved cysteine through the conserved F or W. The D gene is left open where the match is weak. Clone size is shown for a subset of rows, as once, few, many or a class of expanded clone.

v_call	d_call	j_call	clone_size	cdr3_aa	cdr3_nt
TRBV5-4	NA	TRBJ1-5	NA	CASSLAPNSNQPQHF	TGTGCCAGCAGCTTGGCCCCAAATAGCAATCAGCCCCAGCATTTT
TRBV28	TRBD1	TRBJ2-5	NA	CASTRLDRVQETQYF	TGTGCCAGCACTCGGTTAGACAGGGTCCAAGAGACCCAGTACTTC
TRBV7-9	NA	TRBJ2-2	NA	CASSRSGFAGELFF	TGTGCCAGCAGCCGCAGCGGATTCGCCGGGGAGCTGTTTTTT
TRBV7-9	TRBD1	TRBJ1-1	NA	CASSSPIDTGGLGAFF	TGTGCCAGCAGCTCACCCATAGATACAGGGGGGCTGGGAGCTTTCTTT
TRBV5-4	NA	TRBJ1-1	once	CASSPMTAEATEAFF	TGTGCCAGCAGCCCCATGACGGCGGAGGCGACTGAAGCTTTCTTT
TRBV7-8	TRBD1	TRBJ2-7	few	CASSLMARTGAGYEQYF	TGTGCCAGCAGCTTAATGGCCAGGACAGGGGCAGGCTACGAGCAGTACTTC
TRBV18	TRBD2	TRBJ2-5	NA	CASSPGLAGGHFPETQYF	TGTGCCAGCTCACCGGGACTAGCGGGAGGGCATTTCCCGGAGACCCAGTACTTC
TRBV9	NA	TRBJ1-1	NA	CASSVLQVNTEAFF	TGTGCCAGCAGCGTGCTCCAGGTGAACACTGAAGCTTTCTTT
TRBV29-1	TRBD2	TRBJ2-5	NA	CSSLTSGGAETQYF	TGCAGCTCTTTGACTAGCGGGGGGGCAGAGACCCAGTACTTC
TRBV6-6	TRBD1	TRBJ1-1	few	CASSYAGQGVTEAFF	TGTGCCAGCAGTTACGCAGGACAGGGTGTCACTGAAGCTTTCTTT
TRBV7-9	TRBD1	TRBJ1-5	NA	CASSLQGDQPQHF	TGTGCCAGCAGCCTACAGGGGGATCAGCCCCAGCATTTT
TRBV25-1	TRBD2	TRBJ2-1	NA	CASTLAGGEQFF	TGTGCCAGCACGTTAGCGGGAGGTGAGCAGTTCTTC
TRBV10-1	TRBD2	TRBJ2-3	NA	CASSGTSGSSDTQYF	TGCGCCAGCAGTGGGACTAGCGGGAGCTCAGATACGCAGTATTTT
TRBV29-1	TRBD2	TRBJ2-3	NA	CRESGKGRPDTQYF	TGCAGAGAAAGCGGGAAGGGACGCCCCGATACGCAGTATTTT
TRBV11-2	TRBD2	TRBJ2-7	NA	CASSSIAGSSYEQYF	TGTGCCAGCAGCTCCATAGCGGGGAGCTCCTACGAGCAGTACTTC
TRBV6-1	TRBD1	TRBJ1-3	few	CASRSPDRVGSIYF	TGTGCCAGCCGGTCCCCCGACAGGGTGGGGTCCATATATTTT
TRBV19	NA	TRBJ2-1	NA	CASSIVPGDEQFF	TGTGCCAGTAGTATAGTCCCAGGGGATGAGCAGTTCTTC
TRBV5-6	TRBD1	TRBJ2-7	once	CASSSDIGQASF	TGTGCCAGCAGCTCAGATATAGGACAGGCGAGCTTC
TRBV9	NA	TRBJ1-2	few	CASSVDAAVSYGYTF	TGTGCCAGCAGCGTCGACGCGGCGGTGTCATATGGCTACACCTTC
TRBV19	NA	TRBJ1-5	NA	CASNTDSVFPWGNQPQHF	TGTGCCAGTAACACGGACAGTGTTTTCCCCTGGGGCAATCAGCCCCAGCATTTT
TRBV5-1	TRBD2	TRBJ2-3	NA	CASSTGTSGLPTDTQYF	TGCGCCAGCAGCACCGGGACTAGCGGGCTACCTACAGATACGCAGTATTTT
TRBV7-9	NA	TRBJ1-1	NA	CASSFTGTEAFF	TGTGCCAGCAGCTTTACCGGGACTGAAGCTTTCTTT
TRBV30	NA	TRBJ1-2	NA	CAWSVTGLRIYGYTF	TGTGCCTGGAGTGTAACAGGGCTAAGGATCTATGGCTACACCTTC
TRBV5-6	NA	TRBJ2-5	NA	CASSLRVFIETQYF	TGTGCCAGCAGCTTGAGAGTTTTCATCGAGACCCAGTACTTC
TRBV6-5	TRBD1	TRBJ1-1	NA	CASSPGTAPTEAFF	TGTGCCAGCAGTCCCGGGACAGCTCCCACTGAAGCTTTCTTT
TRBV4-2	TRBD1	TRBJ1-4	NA	CASSRQGINEKLFF	TGTGCCAGCAGCCGACAGGGCATTAATGAAAAACTGTTTTTT
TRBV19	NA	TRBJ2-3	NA	CASKRDSDTQYF	TGTGCCAGTAAGCGTGACTCAGATACGCAGTATTTT
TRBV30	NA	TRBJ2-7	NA	CAWSGEFEQYF	TGTGCCTGGAGTGGGGAGTTCGAGCAGTACTTC
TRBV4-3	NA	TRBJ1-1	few	CASSMSGVPGAFF	TGCGCCAGCAGCATGTCGGGTGTCCCGGGGGCTTTCTTT
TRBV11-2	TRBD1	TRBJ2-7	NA	CASSLPGGEQYF	TGTGCCAGCAGCTTACCAGGGGGCGAGCAGTACTTC
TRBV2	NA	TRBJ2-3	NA	CASSERREWGSDTQYF	TGTGCCAGCAGTGAACGGAGGGAGTGGGGCTCAGATACGCAGTATTTT
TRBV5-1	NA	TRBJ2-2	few	CASSLDSTGELFF	TGCGCCAGCAGCTTGGACAGCACCGGGGAGCTGTTTTTT
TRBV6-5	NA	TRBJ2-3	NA	CASSYTRDTQYF	TGTGCCAGCAGTTATACTAGAGATACGCAGTATTTT
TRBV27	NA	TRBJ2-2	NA	CASWARPNTGELFF	TGTGCCAGCTGGGCCAGACCCAACACCGGGGAGCTGTTTTTT
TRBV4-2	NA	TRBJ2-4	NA	CASSQVGQGRAKNIQYF	TGTGCCAGCAGCCAAGTAGGCCAGGGTAGGGCCAAAAACATTCAGTACTTC
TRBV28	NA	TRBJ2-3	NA	CASSTGLHTDTQYF	TGTGCCAGCAGTACGGGACTTCACACAGATACGCAGTATTTT
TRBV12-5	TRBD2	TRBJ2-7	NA	CASGLVLGGYEQYF	TGTGCTAGTGGTTTGGTACTGGGGGGGTACGAGCAGTACTTC
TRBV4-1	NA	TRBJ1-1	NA	CASSQEHVRGTEAFF	TGCGCCAGCAGCCAAGAGCATGTCCGGGGCACTGAAGCTTTCTTT
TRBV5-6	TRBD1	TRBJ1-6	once	CASSFDTRDSTSSPLHF	TGTGCCAGCAGCTTTGACACCCGGGACAGCACTTCGTCACCCCTCCACTTT
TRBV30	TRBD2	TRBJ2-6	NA	CAWSGPGTSGGVNSGANVLTF	TGTGCCTGGAGCGGGCCGGGGACTAGCGGGGGGGTTAACTCTGGGGCCAACGTCCTGACTTTC
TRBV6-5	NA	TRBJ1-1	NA	CASTYREGNTEAFF	TGTGCCAGCACCTACAGGGAGGGGAACACTGAAGCTTTCTTT
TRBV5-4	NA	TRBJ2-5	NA	CASSLASEETQYF	TGTGCCAGCAGCTTGGCGTCCGAAGAGACCCAGTACTTC
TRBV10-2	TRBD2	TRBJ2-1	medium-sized	CASSPTSGRNEQFF	TGCGCCAGCTCTCCGACTAGCGGGAGGAATGAGCAGTTCTTC
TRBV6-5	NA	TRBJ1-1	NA	CASSYVQRAEAFF	TGTGCCAGCAGTTATGTTCAGAGGGCTGAAGCTTTCTTT
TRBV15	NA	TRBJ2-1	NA	CATSRDLEDEQFF	TGTGCCACCAGCAGAGATCTGGAGGATGAGCAGTTCTTC
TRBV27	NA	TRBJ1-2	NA	CASSSGLRYGYTF	TGTGCCAGCAGTTCAGGACTACGCTATGGCTACACCTTC
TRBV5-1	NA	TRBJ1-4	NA	CASSFGATNEKLFF	TGCGCCAGCAGCTTCGGTGCAACTAATGAAAAACTGTTTTTT
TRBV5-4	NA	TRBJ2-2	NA	CASSLLGQKMFF	TGTGCCAGCAGCTTGTTAGGACAGAAGATGTTTTTT
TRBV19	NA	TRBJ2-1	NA	CASSSGTGREQFF	TGTGCCAGTAGTAGCGGGACTGGACGAGAGCAGTTCTTC
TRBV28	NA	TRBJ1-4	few	CASSPVLREANEKLFF	TGTGCCAGCAGTCCAGTCCTCAGGGAGGCTAATGAAAAACTGTTTTTT
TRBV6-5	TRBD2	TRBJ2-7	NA	CASSRTSGRYEQYF	TGTGCCAGCAGTCGGACTAGCGGGAGATACGAGCAGTACTTC
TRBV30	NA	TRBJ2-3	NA	CASGDSTDTQYF	TGTGCCTCAGGGGATTCCACAGATACGCAGTATTTT
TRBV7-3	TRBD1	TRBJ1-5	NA	CASSLKNKRWTGPQPQHF	TGTGCCAGCAGCTTAAAGAATAAACGATGGACAGGGCCTCAGCCCCAGCATTTT
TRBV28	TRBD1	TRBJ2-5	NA	CASSLSGTGQETQYF	TGTGCCAGCAGCCTGTCGGGGACAGGCCAAGAGACCCAGTACTTC
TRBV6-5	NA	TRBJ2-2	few	CASSSSTSSGELFF	TGTGCCAGCAGTTCCTCGACTAGTTCCGGGGAGCTGTTTTTT
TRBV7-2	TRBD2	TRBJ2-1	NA	CASSLDGGSSYNEQFF	TGTGCCAGCAGCTTAGACGGCGGGAGTTCCTACAATGAGCAGTTCTTC